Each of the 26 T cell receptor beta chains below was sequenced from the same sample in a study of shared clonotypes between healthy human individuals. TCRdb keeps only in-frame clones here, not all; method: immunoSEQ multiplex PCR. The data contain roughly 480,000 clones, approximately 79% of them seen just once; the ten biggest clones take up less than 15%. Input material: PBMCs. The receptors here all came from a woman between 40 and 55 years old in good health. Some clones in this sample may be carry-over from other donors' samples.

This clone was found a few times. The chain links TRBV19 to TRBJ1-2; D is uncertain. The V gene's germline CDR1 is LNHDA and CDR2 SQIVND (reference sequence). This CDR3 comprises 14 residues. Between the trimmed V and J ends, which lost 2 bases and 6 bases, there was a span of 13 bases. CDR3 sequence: CASSISSGSDGYTF. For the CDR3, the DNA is TGTGCCAGTAGTATAAGTTCGGGTTCGGATGGCTACACCTTC.

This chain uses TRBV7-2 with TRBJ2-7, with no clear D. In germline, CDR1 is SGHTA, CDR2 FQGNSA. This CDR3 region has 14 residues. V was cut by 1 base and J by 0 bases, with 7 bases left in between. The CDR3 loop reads CASSLDHSSYEQYF. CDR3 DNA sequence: TGTGCCAGCAGCTTAGACCATAGCTCCTACGAGCAGTACTTC.

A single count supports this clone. CDR3 region: CASSIHRANTEAFF. The CDR3, as DNA: TGTGCCAGTAGTATCCACAGGGCGAACACTGAAGCTTTCTTT. The J gene is TRBJ1-1, the V gene TRBV19, with D perhaps TRBD1 (6 bases). Between the trimmed V and J ends, which lost 3 bases and 1 base, there was a span of 9 bases. Germline loops: CDR1 LNHDA, CDR2 SQIVND (reference sequence). The CDR3 consists of 14 residues.

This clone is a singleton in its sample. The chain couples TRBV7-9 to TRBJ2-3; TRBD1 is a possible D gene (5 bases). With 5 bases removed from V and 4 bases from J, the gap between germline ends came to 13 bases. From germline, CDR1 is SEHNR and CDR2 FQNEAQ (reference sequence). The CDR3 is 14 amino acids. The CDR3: CASSQASGPDTQYF. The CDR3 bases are TGTGCCAGCAGCCAAGCCTCAGGGCCAGATACGCAGTATTTT.

The CDR3 is CASSYPKQGETQYF. The CDR3 DNA reads as TGTGCCAGCAGTTACCCGAAACAGGGTGAGACCCAGTACTTC. This chain connects TRBV6-5 to TRBJ2-5, with D maybe TRBD1 (6 bases). This CDR3 is built from 14 residues. The V and J ends lost 2 bases and 5 bases respectively, with 12 bases between them. CDR1 and CDR2 (germline): MNHEY, SVGAGI.

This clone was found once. CDR3 sequence: CAIQTGANQPQHF. The CDR3, as DNA: TGTGCCATCCAGACAGGGGCCAATCAGCCCCAGCATTTT. The V call is TRBV28, the J call TRBJ1-5, with 8 bases aligning to TRBD1. The CDR3 sequence is 13 residues long. Trimming removed 10 bases from V and 3 bases from J; junction bases left unmatched: 5. CDR1 MDHEN and CDR2 SYDVKM come from the germline V gene.

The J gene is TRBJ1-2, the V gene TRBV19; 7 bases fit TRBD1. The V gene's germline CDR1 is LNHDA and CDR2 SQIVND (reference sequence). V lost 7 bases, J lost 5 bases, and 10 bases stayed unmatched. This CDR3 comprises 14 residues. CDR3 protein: CASTRAGQKYGYTF. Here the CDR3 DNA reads TGTGCCAGTACCCGAGCGGGACAGAAATATGGCTACACCTTC.

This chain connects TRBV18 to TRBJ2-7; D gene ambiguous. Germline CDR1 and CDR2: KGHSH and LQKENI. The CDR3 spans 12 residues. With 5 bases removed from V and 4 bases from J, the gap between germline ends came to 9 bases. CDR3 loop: CASSELPYEQYF. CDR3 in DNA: TGTGCCAGCTCAGAACTACCTTACGAGCAGTACTTC. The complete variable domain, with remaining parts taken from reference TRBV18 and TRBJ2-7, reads NAGVMQNPRHLVRRRGQEARLRCSPMKGHSHVYWYRQLPEEGLKFMVYLQKENIIDESGMPKERFSAEFPKEGPSILRIQQVVRGDSAAYFCASSELPYEQYFGPGTRLTVT.

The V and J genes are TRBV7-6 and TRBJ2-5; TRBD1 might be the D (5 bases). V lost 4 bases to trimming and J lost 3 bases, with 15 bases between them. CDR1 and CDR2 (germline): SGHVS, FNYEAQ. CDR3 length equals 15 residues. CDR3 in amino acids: CASSSGGAAKETQYF. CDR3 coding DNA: TGTGCCAGCAGCTCGGGTGGGGCAGCTAAAGAGACCCAGTACTTC. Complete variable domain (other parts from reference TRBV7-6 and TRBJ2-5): GAGVSQSPRYKVTKRGQDVALRCDPISGHVSLYWYRQALGQGPEFLTYFNYEAQQDKSGLPNDRFSAERPEGSISTLTIQRTEQRDSAMYRCASSSGGAAKETQYFGPGTRLLVL.

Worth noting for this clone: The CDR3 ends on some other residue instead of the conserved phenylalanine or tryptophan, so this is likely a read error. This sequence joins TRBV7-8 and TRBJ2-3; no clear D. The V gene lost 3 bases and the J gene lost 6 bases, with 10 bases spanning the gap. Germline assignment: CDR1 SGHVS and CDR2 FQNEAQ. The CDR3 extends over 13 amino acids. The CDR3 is CASSLPREDTQYL. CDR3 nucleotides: TGTGCCAGCAGCTTGCCTCGAGAGGATACGCAGTATCTT.

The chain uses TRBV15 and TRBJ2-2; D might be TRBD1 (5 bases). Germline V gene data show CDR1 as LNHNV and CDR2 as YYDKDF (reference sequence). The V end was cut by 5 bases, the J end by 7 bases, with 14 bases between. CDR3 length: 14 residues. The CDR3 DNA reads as TGTGCCACCAGCTTCCGTCCAGGGCTCGGGGAGCTGTTTTTT. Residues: CATSFRPGLGELFF.

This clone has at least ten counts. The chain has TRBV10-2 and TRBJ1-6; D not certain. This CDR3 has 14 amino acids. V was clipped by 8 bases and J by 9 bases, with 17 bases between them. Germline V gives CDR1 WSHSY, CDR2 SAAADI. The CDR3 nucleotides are TGCGCCAGCGCCGATCCCCATAGAGGTTCACCCCTCCACTTT. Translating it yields CASADPHRGSPLHF.

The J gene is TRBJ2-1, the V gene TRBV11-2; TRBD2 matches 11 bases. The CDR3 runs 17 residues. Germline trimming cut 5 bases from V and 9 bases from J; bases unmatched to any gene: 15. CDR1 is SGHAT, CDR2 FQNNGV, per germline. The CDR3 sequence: CASSEDLAGGVISEQFF. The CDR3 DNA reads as TGTGCCAGCAGCGAAGACCTAGCGGGAGGTGTGATTAGTGAGCAGTTCTTC.

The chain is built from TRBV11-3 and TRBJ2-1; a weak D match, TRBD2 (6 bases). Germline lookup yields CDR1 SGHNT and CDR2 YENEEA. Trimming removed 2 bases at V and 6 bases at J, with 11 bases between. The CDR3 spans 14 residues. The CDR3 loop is CASSLMGGINEQFF. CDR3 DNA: TGTGCCAGCAGCTTAATGGGCGGGATCAATGAGCAGTTCTTC.

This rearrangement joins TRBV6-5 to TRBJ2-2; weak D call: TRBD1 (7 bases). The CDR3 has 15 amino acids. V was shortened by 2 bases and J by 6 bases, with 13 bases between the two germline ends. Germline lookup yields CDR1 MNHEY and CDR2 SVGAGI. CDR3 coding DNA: TGTGCCAGCAGTTACAAGGGGGCGGGACCCGGGGAGCTGTTTTTT. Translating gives CASSYKGAGPGELFF.

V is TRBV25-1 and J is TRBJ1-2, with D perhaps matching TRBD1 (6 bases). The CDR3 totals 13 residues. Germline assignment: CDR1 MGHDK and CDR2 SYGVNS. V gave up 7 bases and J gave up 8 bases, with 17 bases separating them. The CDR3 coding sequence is TGTGCCAGCAATGGGGGCAGAGCTATGGGCTACACCTTC. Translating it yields CASNGGRAMGYTF.

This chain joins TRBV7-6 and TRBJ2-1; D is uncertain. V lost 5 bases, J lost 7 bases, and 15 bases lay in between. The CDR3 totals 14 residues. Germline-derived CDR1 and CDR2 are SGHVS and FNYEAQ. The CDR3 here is CASSQTPSFNEQFF. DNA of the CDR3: TGTGCCAGCAGCCAAACACCGAGTTTTAATGAGCAGTTCTTC.

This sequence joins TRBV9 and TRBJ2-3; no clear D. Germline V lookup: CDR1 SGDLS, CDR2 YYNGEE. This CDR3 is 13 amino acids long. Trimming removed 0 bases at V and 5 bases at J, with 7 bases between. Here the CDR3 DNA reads TGTGCCAGCAGCGTAGTAGTGGAAGATACGCAGTATTTT. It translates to CASSVVVEDTQYF.

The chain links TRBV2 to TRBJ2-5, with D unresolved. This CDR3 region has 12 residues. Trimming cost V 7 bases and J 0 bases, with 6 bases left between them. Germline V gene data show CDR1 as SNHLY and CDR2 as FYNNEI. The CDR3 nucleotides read TGTGCCAGCATAAGGTACCAAGAGACCCAGTACTTC. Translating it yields CASIRYQETQYF.

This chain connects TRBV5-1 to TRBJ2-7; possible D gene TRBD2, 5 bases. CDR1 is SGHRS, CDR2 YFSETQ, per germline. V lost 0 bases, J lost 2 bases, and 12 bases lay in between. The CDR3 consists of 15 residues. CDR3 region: CASSLAIGVTYEQYF. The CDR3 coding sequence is TGCGCCAGCAGCTTGGCCATCGGGGTCACCTACGAGCAGTACTTC.

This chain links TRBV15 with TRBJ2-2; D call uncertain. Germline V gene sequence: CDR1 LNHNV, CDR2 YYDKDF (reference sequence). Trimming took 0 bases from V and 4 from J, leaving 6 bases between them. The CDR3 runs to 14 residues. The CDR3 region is CATSRDRVTGELFF. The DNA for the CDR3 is TGTGCCACCAGCAGAGATCGGGTCACCGGGGAGCTGTTTTTT.

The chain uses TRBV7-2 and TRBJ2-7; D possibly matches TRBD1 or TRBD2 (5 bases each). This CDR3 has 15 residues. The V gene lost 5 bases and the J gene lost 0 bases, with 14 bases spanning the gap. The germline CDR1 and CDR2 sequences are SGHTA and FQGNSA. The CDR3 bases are TGTGCCAGCAGCAACCGGGACCGGAGCTCCTACGAGCAGTACTTC. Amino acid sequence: CASSNRDRSSYEQYF.

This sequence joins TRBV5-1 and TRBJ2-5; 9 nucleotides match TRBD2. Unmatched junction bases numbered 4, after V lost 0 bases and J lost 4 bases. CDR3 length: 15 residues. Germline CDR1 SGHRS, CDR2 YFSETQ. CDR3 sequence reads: CASSLVAGGRETQYF. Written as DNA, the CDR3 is TGCGCCAGCAGCTTGGTGGCGGGAGGGCGAGAGACCCAGTACTTC. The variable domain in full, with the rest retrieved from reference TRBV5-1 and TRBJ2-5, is KAGVTQTPRYLIKTRGQQVTLSCSPISGHRSVSWYQQTPGQGLQFLFEYFSETQRNKGNFPGRFSGRQFSNSRSEMNVSTLELGDSALYLCASSLVAGGRETQYFGPGTRLLVL.

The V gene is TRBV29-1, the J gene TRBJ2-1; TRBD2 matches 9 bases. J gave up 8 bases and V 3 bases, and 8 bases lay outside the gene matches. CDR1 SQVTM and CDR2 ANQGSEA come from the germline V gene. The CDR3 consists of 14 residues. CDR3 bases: TGCAGCGTTGATAAGGTAGCGGGAGTCGATGAGCAGTTCTTC. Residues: CSVDKVAGVDEQFF.

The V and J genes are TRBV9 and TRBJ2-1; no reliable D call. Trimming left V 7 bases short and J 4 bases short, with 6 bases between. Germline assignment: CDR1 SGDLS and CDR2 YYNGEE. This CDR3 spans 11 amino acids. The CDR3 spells CASAQYNEQFF. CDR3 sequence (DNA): TGTGCCAGCGCGCAGTACAATGAGCAGTTCTTC. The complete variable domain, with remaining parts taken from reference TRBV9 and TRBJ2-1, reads DSGVTQTPKHLITATGQRVTLRCSPRSGDLSVYWYQQSLDQGLQFLIQYYNGEERAKGNILERFSAQQFPDLHSELNLSSLELGDSALYFCASAQYNEQFFGPGTRLTVL.

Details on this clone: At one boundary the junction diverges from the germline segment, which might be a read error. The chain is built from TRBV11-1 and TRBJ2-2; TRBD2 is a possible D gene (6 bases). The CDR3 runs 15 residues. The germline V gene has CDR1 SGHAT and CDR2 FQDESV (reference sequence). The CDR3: CARLRPPVRAGGLFF. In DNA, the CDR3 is TGTGCTAGACTTCGTCCTCCGGTTCGCGCCGGGGGGCTGTTTTTT. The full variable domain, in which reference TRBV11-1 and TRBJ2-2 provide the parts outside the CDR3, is EAEVAQSPRYKITEKSQAVAFWCDPISGHATLYWYRQILGQGPELLVQFQDESVVDDSQLPKDRFSAERLKGVDSTLKIQPAELGDSAMYLCARLRPPVRAGGLFFGEGSRLTVL.